This T cell receptor (beta chain) was observed in a study of blood T cell repertoires in COVID-19. Some clones are missing from TCRdb's copy, which holds only in-frame ones; the method was immunoSEQ multiplex PCR. The sample has 230,000 or so clones; roughly 90% are singletons. The CDR3 consists of 14 residues. Germline-derived CDR1 and CDR2 are MNHEY and SVGAGI. V shed 2 bases and J 1 base; nucleotides not matched to a gene: 1. Source material: peripheral blood. The chain is built from TRBV6-5 and TRBJ1-1; 7 bases line up with TRBD1. The TCR originated in a woman aged 55-69 years with COVID-19, enrolled during active disease. The CDR3 nucleotides read TGTGCCAGCAGTTACCGGACAGGGAACACTGAAGCTTTCTTT. This encodes CASSYRTGNTEAFF.